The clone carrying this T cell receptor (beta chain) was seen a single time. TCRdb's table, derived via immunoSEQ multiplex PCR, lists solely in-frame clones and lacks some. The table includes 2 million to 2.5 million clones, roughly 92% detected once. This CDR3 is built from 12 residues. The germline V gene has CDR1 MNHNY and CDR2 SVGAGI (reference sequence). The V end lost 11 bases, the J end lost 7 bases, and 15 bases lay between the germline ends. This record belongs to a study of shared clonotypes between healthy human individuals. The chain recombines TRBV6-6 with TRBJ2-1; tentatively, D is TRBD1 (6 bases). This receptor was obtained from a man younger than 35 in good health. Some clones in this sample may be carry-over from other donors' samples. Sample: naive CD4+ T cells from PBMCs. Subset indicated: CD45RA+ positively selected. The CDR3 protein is CAATGLVNEQFF. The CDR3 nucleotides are TGTGCCGCGACAGGTTTAGTAAATGAGCAGTTCTTC.